This TCR beta chain was identified during a study of blood T cell repertoires in COVID-19. At the level of the study: PBMCs, B-cell-depleted T cells, or T cells provided the cDNA or gDNA that made up the material.

Data came from immunoSEQ multiplex PCR; TCRdb stores just in-frame clones and leaves some out. The repertoire holds some 200,000 clones, with roughly 76% as singletons. Trimming took 4 bases from V and 0 from J, leaving 10 bases between them. Germline lookup yields CDR1 MGHRA and CDR2 YSYEKL. The CDR3 runs 16 residues. The Seattle site enrolled patients during active infection and followed them longitudinally. The rearrangement links TRBV4-1 to TRBJ1-6; D gene ambiguous. The receptor's source is a woman between 40 and 55 years old with COVID-19, enrolled during active disease. The sequenced material came from peripheral blood. The CDR3 coding sequence is TGCGCCAGCAGCCCCTCCGCGAGCTCCTATAATTCACCCCTCCACTTT. It translates to CASSPSASSYNSPLHF.